What follows is one T cell receptor beta chain and its context. The record originates from a study of blood T cell repertoires in COVID-19. In the original analysis: Reference gene primer amplification yielded estimated nucleated cell counts. The method was immunoSEQ multiplex PCR; TCRdb's version includes in-frame clones alone and lacks a portion of them. V and J calls and clone size are given by that table; D and trimming were obtained from the DNA. This sample has about 59,000 clones, with 87% found just once. The CDR3 loop spans 15 amino acids. In germline, CDR1 is SGHNT, CDR2 YYREEE (reference sequence). Trimming took 3 bases from V and 4 from J; bases not matched to a gene: 5.

The chain is built from TRBV5-4 and TRBJ2-1; 9 bases agree with TRBD1. The TCR comes from a man in his 60s with active or convalescent COVID-19. Source material: peripheral blood. The CDR3, as DNA: TGTGCCAGCAGCTCCACCGGGACAGGGTACAATGAGCAGTTCTTC. It translates to CASSSTGTGYNEQFF.